These 31 T cell receptor beta chains originate from one sample sequenced in a study of regulatory T cells in long-lasting Graves disease. To make TCR beta libraries, researchers used iRepertoire HTBI primers and Arm-PCR of CDR3 regions. Using its own MiXCR run on the multiplex PCR reads, TCRdb lists one record per CDR3 protein. Altogether over 500,000 distinct CDR3 sequences are present, approximately 15% being singletons, with the ten largest covering around 19%. Regarding time point: newly diagnosed GD, antithyroid drugs for less than 3 months. Preparation of the TCR library used RNA extracted from PBMCs. These sequences were also reported in another study, on T cells in Graves' hyperthyroidism and ophthalmopathy.

The source was peripheral blood mononuclear cells (PBMCs), collected at new diagnosis, from a patient treated with antithyroid drugs. The receptors were gathered from a woman aged 25 to 45 with Graves disease.

This clonotype has a count of ten or more. The rearrangement links TRBV28 to TRBJ1-5, with a possible D match to TRBD1 (5 bases). The V end lost 3 bases, the J end lost 2 bases, and 14 bases lay between the germline ends. The CDR3 runs 16 residues. The germline V gene encodes CDR1 MDHEN and CDR2 SYDVKM. CDR3 sequence: CASSLQGSGGNQPQHF. The CDR3 nucleotides are TGTGCCAGCAGTTTGCAGGGTAGTGGGGGCAATCAGCCCCAGCATTTT.

Of note for this clonotype: A much larger clone lies one base from this, so it may be a read error. This chain joins TRBV2 and TRBJ2-3, with unresolved D. Germline CDR1 is SNHLY and CDR2 is FYNNEI. Trimming took off 5 bases at V and 0 bases at J, with 21 bases between the two ends. This CDR3 has 18 residues. The CDR3 here is CASSRPPQEQRSTDTQYF. The CDR3 DNA follows: TGTGCCAGCAGTCGACCACCTCAGGAACAACGTAGCACAGATACGCAGTATTTT.

There are many counts of this clonotype. This chain joins TRBV28 and TRBJ2-5; 7 bases are a match to TRBD1. Germline CDR1 is MDHEN and CDR2 is SYDVKM. J was trimmed by 5 bases and V by 6 bases; bases with no gene match: 6. This CDR3 contains 13 residues. Written as DNA, the CDR3 is TGTGCCAGCAGCGACAGGGTCGGTGAGACCCAGTACTTC. This codes for CASSDRVGETQYF.

This clonotype showed up just a few times. The genes are TRBV27 and TRBJ2-7, with 13 nucleotides matching TRBD2. Germline V gene sequence: CDR1 MNHEY, CDR2 SMNVEV (reference sequence). The length of the CDR3 is 15 residues. Trimming removed 2 bases from V and 6 bases from J; junction bases left unmatched: 4. The CDR3 nucleotides read TGTGCCAGCAGTTTACCGGGACTAGCGGGATTCGAGCAGTACTTC. This codes for CASSLPGLAGFEQYF.

The chain couples TRBV20-1 to TRBJ2-1; 8 bases fit TRBD2. The CDR3 is made up of 12 amino acids. CDR1 and CDR2 from the germline V gene are DFQATT and SNEGSKA (reference sequence). The V gene end was trimmed by 7 bases and the J gene end by 3 bases; junction bases not matched to a gene: 2. The CDR3 bases are TGCAGTGGGCTAGCGGGCTACAATGAGCAGTTCTTC. Translating it yields CSGLAGYNEQFF.

This clonotype has at least ten counts. This chain joins TRBV28 and TRBJ1-2, with a possible D match to TRBD1 (6 bases). The V end was cut by 6 bases, the J end by 7 bases, with 9 bases between. Germline CDR1 reads MDHEN; CDR2 reads SYDVKM. This CDR3 has 11 residues. CDR3 coding DNA: TGTGCCAGCAGACAGGGAATTGGCTACACCTTC. This translates into CASRQGIGYTF.

The chain links TRBV15 to TRBJ1-5; D not resolved. CDR3 length equals 15 residues. Per germline, CDR1 LNHNV and CDR2 YYDKDF (reference sequence). V lost 3 bases, J lost 2 bases, and 11 bases lay in between. The CDR3 region has the DNA TGTGCCACCAGCAGCGGAGGTTCGGGCAATCAGCCCCAGCATTTT. Its translation is CATSSGGSGNQPQHF.

The sample holds a few counts of this clonotype. The V call is TRBV12-3 or TRBV12-4, the J call TRBJ2-3, with unresolved D. CDR3 length: 14 residues. V was shortened by 5 bases and J by 1 base, with 10 bases between the two germline ends. DNA for the CDR3: TGTGCCAGCAGTGGTAGGCGAGGCACAGATACGCAGTATTTT. Protein: CASSGRRGTDTQYF.

V is TRBV5-1 and J is TRBJ2-7, with TRBD2 matching 7 bases. The germline gives CDR1 SGHRS, CDR2 YFSETQ. Trimming removed 6 bases from V and 3 bases from J; junction bases left unmatched: 12. The CDR3 is made up of 15 amino acids. The CDR3: CASTQSREGRYEQYF. In DNA form, the CDR3 reads TGCGCCAGCACCCAATCTAGGGAGGGCCGCTACGAGCAGTACTTC. The whole variable domain, remainder taken from reference TRBV5-1 and TRBJ2-7, is KAGVTQTPRYLIKTRGQQVTLSCSPISGHRSVSWYQQTPGQGLQFLFEYFSETQRNKGNFPGRFSGRQFSNSRSEMNVSTLELGDSALYLCASTQSREGRYEQYFGPGTRLTVT.

The sample holds many counts of this clonotype. The V and J genes are TRBV6-2 or TRBV6-3 and TRBJ2-2, with 7 bases aligning to TRBD1. The CDR3 is 14 residues long. The V gene's germline CDR1 is MNHEY and CDR2 SVGEGT. V was clipped by 6 bases and J by 4 bases; unmatched bases: 5. The CDR3 coding sequence is TGTGCCAGCAGCTACACAGGGGTCACCGGGGAGCTGTTTTTT. Its translation is CASSYTGVTGELFF.

This clonotype was found many times. V gene TRBV19 combines with J gene TRBJ2-1; D may be TRBD2 (6 bases). The CDR3 extends over 15 amino acids. The V end was cut by 3 bases, the J end by 4 bases, with 13 bases between. Germline lookup yields CDR1 LNHDA and CDR2 SQIVND (reference sequence). The CDR3 spells CASSMAGPLYNEQFF. CDR3 nucleotide sequence: TGTGCCAGTAGTATGGCGGGACCCCTGTACAATGAGCAGTTCTTC.

This rearrangement joins TRBV6-1 to TRBJ2-1; TRBD2 agrees at 13 bases. The CDR3 loop spans 18 amino acids. Trimming removed 2 bases from V and 6 bases from J; junction bases left unmatched: 10. Germline V lookup: CDR1 MNHNS, CDR2 SASEGT. The CDR3 loop reads CASSELGTSGIGSNEQFF. The CDR3 region has the DNA TGTGCCAGCAGTGAATTAGGGACTAGCGGGATCGGTAGCAATGAGCAGTTCTTC.

This clonotype was observed many times. This is likely a read error, given that the CDR3 carries no conserved phenylalanine or tryptophan at its end. Because the CDR3's place on the DNA is in doubt, the DNA is left out and the CDR3 is given as listed by TCRdb. The chain couples TRBV3-1 to TRBJ2-1; the table's TRBD2 call for D was not verified on the DNA. The CDR3 is 13 residues long, counting both termini. The germline V gene encodes CDR1 LGHDT and CDR2 YNNKEL (reference sequence). The CDR3 reads CASSQDGGLAFNY.

The rearrangement uses TRBV15 and TRBJ2-7; D gene uncertain. Trimming shortened V by 0 bases and J by 6 bases, and 12 bases separated the two germline ends. Germline CDR1 is LNHNV and CDR2 is YYDKDF (reference sequence). This CDR3 region has 14 residues. As DNA, the CDR3 is TGTGCCACCAGCAGAGAAGTCGGGTTTAGCGAGCAGTACTTC. It yields the protein CATSREVGFSEQYF.

This clonotype was counted at least ten times. The rearrangement uses TRBV12-3 or TRBV12-4 and TRBJ1-5, with D unresolved. With 3 bases removed from V and 4 bases from J, the gap between germline ends came to 13 bases. This CDR3 comprises 15 residues. CDR3 sequence (DNA): TGTGCCAGCAGTTTTCAGGAAGTAGGGAATCAGCCCCAGCATTTT. It is translated as CASSFQEVGNQPQHF.

This clonotype was observed a handful of times. V and J are TRBV3-1 and TRBJ1-1; tentatively, D is TRBD1 (6 bases). Trimming removed 4 bases at V and 1 base at J, with 13 bases between. Germline values: CDR1 LGHDT, CDR2 YNNKEL (reference sequence). The CDR3 runs 15 residues. Here the CDR3 reads CASSPWRGANTEAFF. CDR3 sequence (DNA): TGTGCCAGCAGCCCTTGGAGGGGGGCGAACACTGAAGCTTTCTTT.

J is TRBJ1-4 and V is TRBV19, with D hard to call. This CDR3 spans 13 amino acids. V lost 7 bases and J 4 bases, leaving 10 bases between the germline ends. CDR1 is LNHDA and CDR2 is SQIVND in the germline V gene (reference sequence). CDR3 sequence (DNA): TGTGCCAGTACCCCCGGAGGTAATGAAAAACTGTTTTTT. Protein product: CASTPGGNEKLFF.

On this clonotype: A far larger clone is only one base removed, so a read error is likely. The rearrangement uses TRBV12-3 or TRBV12-4 and TRBJ2-3; unclear D gene. The DNA end favors TRBJ2-1, so the J call may be wrong. The CDR3 extends over 16 amino acids. CDR3 sequence reads: CASSIGYLVSYSEQFF. The CDR3, as DNA: TGTGCCAGCAGTATAGGGTATTTAGTCTCCTACAGTGAGCAGTTCTTC.

The chain joins TRBV20-1 to TRBJ2-5, with no clear D. Trimming stripped 0 bases from V and 5 bases from J, with 22 bases between. This CDR3 has 17 residues. Germline CDR1 is DFQATT and CDR2 is SNEGSKA (reference sequence). The CDR3 DNA sequence: TGCAGTGCTAGAGATACCACCGGATTTTCTATGCTCGAGACCCAGTACTTC. It is translated as CSARDTTGFSMLETQYF.

This clonotype has more than one count but fewer than ten. The chain carries TRBV5-1 and TRBJ2-5; tentative D call: TRBD1 (6 bases). Trimming left V 4 bases short and J 5 bases short, with 12 bases between. The CDR3 is made up of 13 amino acids. Germline assignment: CDR1 SGHRS and CDR2 YFSETQ. This chain's CDR3 is CASSQGYAETQYF. Written as DNA, the CDR3 is TGCGCCAGCAGCCAGGGGTACGCGGAGACCCAGTACTTC.

This clonotype has just a few counts. No conserved phenylalanine or tryptophan is present at the end of the CDR3, so a read error is the likely explanation. The J gene is TRBJ2-7, the V gene TRBV20-1, with D maybe TRBD1 (6 bases). With 0 bases removed from V and 2 bases from J, the gap between germline ends came to 20 bases. The CDR3 has 17 residues. Germline CDR1 DFQATT, CDR2 SNEGSKA (reference sequence). The CDR3 reads CSARDLTGTLETYEQYS. Written as DNA, the CDR3 is TGCAGTGCTAGAGATCTCACCGGGACACTGGAGACCTACGAGCAGTACTCC.

The gene calls are TRBV27 and TRBJ1-5; D call uncertain. Germline-derived CDR1 and CDR2 are MNHEY and SMNVEV (reference sequence). This CDR3 comprises 16 residues. V lost 5 bases to trimming and J lost 0 bases, with 14 bases between them. The CDR3 nucleotides read TGTGCCAGCAGTCTCAGGCCACCGTATAGCAATCAGCCCCAGCATTTT. Translating it yields CASSLRPPYSNQPQHF.

On this clonotype itself: This sequence may be a read error, since a much larger clone differs from it by one base. The J gene is TRBJ2-7, the V gene TRBV20-1, with a tentative D call TRBD2 (6 bases). The germline V and J ends were trimmed by 0 bases and 4 bases, with 16 bases remaining between them. The germline V gene has CDR1 DFQATT and CDR2 SNEGSKA (reference sequence). The CDR3 loop spans 15 amino acids. The CDR3 DNA reads TGCAGTGCTAGAGACGTAGTGGGGGGATTTTACGAGCAGTACTTC. It specifies CSARDVVGGFYEQYF.

This clonotype was seen many times. This chain connects TRBV28 to TRBJ2-1; 7 nucleotides match TRBD2. After removal of 6 bases from V and 4 bases from J, the junction contained 15 bases not matched to a gene. The CDR3 covers 17 residues. Germline V gene lookup returns CDR1 MDHEN and CDR2 SYDVKM. In DNA, the CDR3 is TGTGCCAGCAGCTTACTGTCCGGCGGGAGTGCTTACAATGAGCAGTTCTTC. As protein: CASSLLSGGSAYNEQFF.

There are many counts of this clonotype. The chain links TRBV12-3 or TRBV12-4 to TRBJ1-1; possibly TRBD1 for D (6 bases). The CDR3 is made up of 14 amino acids. V lost 3 bases to trimming and J lost 7 bases, with 15 bases between them. CDR3 region: CASSLGPGTLEAFF. Written as DNA, the CDR3 is TGTGCCAGCAGTTTGGGGCCCGGGACACTTGAAGCTTTCTTT.

This chain joins TRBV5-4 and TRBJ1-2; possible D gene TRBD1, 5 bases. Trimming removed 0 bases at V and 4 bases at J, with 13 bases between. The CDR3 contains 15 residues. Per germline, CDR1 SGHNT and CDR2 YYREEE (reference sequence). Here the CDR3 DNA reads TGTGCCAGCAGCTTGGCCGATGGGGGACTCTATGGCTACACCTTC. Protein sequence: CASSLADGGLYGYTF.

This clonotype turned up a few times. This chain joins TRBV28 and TRBJ1-3; D remains unclear. V dropped 8 bases and J dropped 2 bases, with 10 bases sitting between them. Per germline, CDR1 MDHEN and CDR2 SYDVKM. The CDR3 contains 13 residues. CDR3: CASARTAGNTIYF. CDR3 DNA sequence: TGTGCCAGCGCCCGGACCGCTGGAAACACCATATATTTT.

This clonotype was observed many times. The chain has TRBV27 and TRBJ1-2; perhaps TRBD1 as D (6 bases). Trimming took off 2 bases at V and 7 bases at J, with 14 bases between the two ends. This CDR3 has 14 amino acids. Germline CDR1 reads MNHEY; CDR2 reads SMNVEV (reference sequence). The CDR3 sequence is CASSLRGVDRGYTF. The CDR3 bases are TGTGCCAGCAGTTTAAGGGGGGTGGATCGTGGCTACACCTTC.

This chain uses TRBV12-3 or TRBV12-4 with TRBJ2-7; tentative D call: TRBD1 (5 bases). The V gene lost 6 bases and the J gene lost 6 bases, with 12 bases spanning the gap. The CDR3 runs to 12 residues. The CDR3: CASSQGHGEQYF. The CDR3 DNA sequence: TGTGCCAGCAGCCAGGGTCATGGCGAGCAGTACTTC.

The rearrangement joins TRBV19 to TRBJ2-1; TRBD2 is a possible D gene (6 bases). V was shortened by 10 bases and J by 12 bases, with 25 bases between the two germline ends. CDR1 is LNHDA, CDR2 SQIVND, per germline (reference sequence). There are 14 residues in the CDR3. This CDR3 reads CATAVPGRITSQFF. CDR3 in DNA: TGTGCCACCGCGGTGCCTGGGAGGATAACCTCGCAGTTCTTC.

This clonotype has just a few counts. The V and J genes are TRBV20-1 and TRBJ1-1; D is unresolved. The V gene lost 3 bases and the J gene lost 7 bases, with 12 bases spanning the gap. Germline lookup yields CDR1 DFQATT and CDR2 SNEGSKA (reference sequence). This CDR3 contains 12 residues. The CDR3 coding sequence is TGCAGTGCTAGGGGATCGTGGCGTGAAGCTTTCTTT. It translates to CSARGSWREAFF.